The sequence of this T cell receptor (beta chain) was determined in a study of blood T cell repertoires in COVID-19. Whole-study context: PBMCs, B-cell-depleted T cells, or T cells were the source of the cDNA or gDNA that made up the material.

Clones were read by immunoSEQ multiplex PCR, and TCRdb kept only the in-frame ones, dropping some. The profile shows over 200,000 clones, around 80% of them singletons. Per germline, CDR1 MNHEY and CDR2 SVGAGI. The CDR3 loop spans 14 amino acids. Trimming removed 3 bases at V and 5 bases at J, with 10 bases between. The rearrangement uses TRBV6-5 and TRBJ2-2; TRBD1 might be the D (5 bases). Specimen: peripheral blood. The sequence was obtained from a woman aged 40-49 years with acute or convalescent COVID-19. The CDR3 sequence is CASSYQGSTGELFF. The CDR3 nucleotides are TGTGCCAGCAGTTATCAGGGAAGTACCGGGGAGCTGTTTTTT.